The rows below give T cell receptor beta chains drawn from one sample of a study of spatial heterogeneity in lung cancer. TCRdb analysed the 5' RACE reads with MiXCR anew, one entry per CDR3 protein. The sample includes 20,000 to 30,000 distinct CDR3 sequences, 8% to 10% of them seen just once. This sample comprised lung tumor tissue, obtained at surgery. These receptors were obtained from a male donor with early-stage non-small cell lung cancer. Each CDR3 is given with its conserved first and last residue.

v_call cdr3_length cdr3_aa
TRBV5-5 14 CASSSRDRNTEAFF
TRBV7-7 17 CASSLGARDSSTDTQYF
TRBV27 12 CASSLRESEQFF
TRBV11-2 14 CASSLVGRDSPLHF
TRBV5-5 11 CASSGLGTIYF
TRBV7-2 16 CASSLTSGPSYNEQFF
TRBV6-2/TRBV6-3 19 CASRDPGTSGKSSYNEQFF
TRBV7-3 13 CASSLRGTEELFF
TRBV11-1 15 CASSLMGGSSYEQYF
TRBV7-2 15 CASSIAGLAADTQYF
TRBV12-3/TRBV12-4 15 CASSGTGTNTGELFF
TRBV2 15 CASSTDRVGGQPQHF
TRBV18 12 CASSPPKDTQYF
TRBV28 15 CASRPTSGSTGELFF
TRBV7-9 15 CASSSPGQNTGELFF
TRBV9 13 CASSVGITDTQYF
TRBV5-5 15 CASSSDRVGFYGYTF
TRBV9 14 CASSESPRADTQYF
TRBV24-1 14 CATSLGQGVYEQFF
TRBV2 15 CASRGSLAGTYEQYF
TRBV9 15 CASSVATLGSHPQYF
TRBV20-1 13 CSARAPGTDTQYF
TRBV5-4 16 CASSLYLAGGTDTQYF
TRBV5-1 15 CASSLGQGGNQPQHF
TRBV7-2 18 CASSFTFMPWLNYNEQFF
TRBV7-2 16 CASSGTSGGNTDTQYF
TRBV3-1 12 CASSRTANEQFF
TRBV21-1 20 CASSKASGQPFFSGANVLTF
TRBV7-9 14 CASSPGRISYEQYF
TRBV12-3/TRBV12-4 16 CASSLSFVTEDSPLHF
TRBV7-2 14 CASSLEGRDHEQYF
TRBV12-3/TRBV12-4 16 CASSSPADANTGELFF
TRBV7-2 13 CASSFRGNQPQHF
TRBV9 13 CASSIQDGDTQYF
TRBV5-1 14 CASSLQGAIYEQYF
TRBV7-9 15 CASSDSLAVHNEQFF
TRBV5-1 12 CASSSYTDTQYF
TRBV20-1 14 CSAPPPRGRNIQYF
TRBV7-9 13 CASTLGTKNIQYF
TRBV11-2 16 CASSLGTGGFHYEQYF
TRBV4-2 17 CASSLTSGTGLNTEAFF
TRBV28 16 CVTRRGNRFDLYEQYF
TRBV7-2 14 CASSLSSDDRAKYF
TRBV28 17 CASSGGQGALTNEKLFF